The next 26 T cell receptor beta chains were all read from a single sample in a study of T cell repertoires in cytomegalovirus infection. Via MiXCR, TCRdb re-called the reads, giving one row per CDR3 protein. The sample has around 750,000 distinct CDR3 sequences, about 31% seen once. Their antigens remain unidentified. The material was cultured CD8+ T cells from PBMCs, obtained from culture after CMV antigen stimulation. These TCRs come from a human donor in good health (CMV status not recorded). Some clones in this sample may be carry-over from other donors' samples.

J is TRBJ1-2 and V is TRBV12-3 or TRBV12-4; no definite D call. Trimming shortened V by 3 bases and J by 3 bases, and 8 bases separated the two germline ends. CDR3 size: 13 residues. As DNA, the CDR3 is TGTGCCAGCAGTTTTACAGTCGACTATGGCTACACCTTC. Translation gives CASSFTVDYGYTF.

The CDR3 nucleotides are TGTGCCAGTAGCACCCTCACAGAGTACAATGAGCAGTTCTTC. Its translation is CASSTLTEYNEQFF. V and J are TRBV19 and TRBJ2-1, with D hard to call. This CDR3 spans 14 amino acids. V lost 6 bases and J 4 bases, leaving 13 bases between the germline ends. Germline V gene sequence: CDR1 LNHDA, CDR2 SQIVND (reference sequence). The full variable domain, its missing parts supplied by reference TRBV19 and TRBJ2-1, is DGGITQSPKYLFRKEGQNVTLSCEQNLNHDAMYWYRQDPGQGLRLIYYSQIVNDFQKGDIAEGYSVSREKKESFPLTVTSAQKNPTAFYLCASSTLTEYNEQFFGPGTRLTVL.

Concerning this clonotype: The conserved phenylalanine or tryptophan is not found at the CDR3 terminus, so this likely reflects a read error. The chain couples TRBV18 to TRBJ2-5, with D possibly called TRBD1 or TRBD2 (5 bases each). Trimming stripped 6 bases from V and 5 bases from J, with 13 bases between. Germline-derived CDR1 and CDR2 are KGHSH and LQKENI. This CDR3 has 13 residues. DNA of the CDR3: TGTGCCAGCTCCCTCGGGACCTCGGAGACCCAGTACTCC. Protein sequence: CASSLGTSETQYS.

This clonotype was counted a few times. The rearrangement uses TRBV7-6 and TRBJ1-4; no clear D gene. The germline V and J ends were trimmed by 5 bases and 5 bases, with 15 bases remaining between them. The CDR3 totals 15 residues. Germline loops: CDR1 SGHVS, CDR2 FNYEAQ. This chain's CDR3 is CASSVTGLTNEKLFF. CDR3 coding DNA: TGTGCCAGCAGCGTAACCGGCCTCACCAATGAAAAACTGTTTTTT.

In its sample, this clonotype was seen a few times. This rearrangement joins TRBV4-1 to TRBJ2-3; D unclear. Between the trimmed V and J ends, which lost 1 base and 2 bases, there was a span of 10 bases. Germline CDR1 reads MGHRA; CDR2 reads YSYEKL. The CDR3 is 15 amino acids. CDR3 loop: CASSQVEGDTDTQYF. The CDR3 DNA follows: TGCGCCAGCAGCCAAGTAGAAGGTGACACAGATACGCAGTATTTT.

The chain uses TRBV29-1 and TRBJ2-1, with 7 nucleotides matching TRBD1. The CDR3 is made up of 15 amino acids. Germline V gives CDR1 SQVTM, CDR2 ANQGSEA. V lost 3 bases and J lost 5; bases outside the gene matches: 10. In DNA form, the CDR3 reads TGCAGCGTTGAGCCCTTGAATCAGGGGGACAATGAGCAGTTCTTC. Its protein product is CSVEPLNQGDNEQFF.

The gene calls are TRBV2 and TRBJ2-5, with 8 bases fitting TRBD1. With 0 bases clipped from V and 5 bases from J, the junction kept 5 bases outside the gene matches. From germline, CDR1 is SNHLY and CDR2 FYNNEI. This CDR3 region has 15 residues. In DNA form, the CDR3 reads TGTGCCAGCAGTGAAGCGGACAGGGCGGAGGAGACCCAGTACTTC. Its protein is CASSEADRAEETQYF. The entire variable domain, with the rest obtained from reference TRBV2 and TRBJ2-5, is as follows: EPEVTQTPSHQVTQMGQEVILRCVPISNHLYFYWYRQILGQKVEFLVSFYNNEISEKSEIFDDQFSVERPDGSNFTLKIRSTKLEDSAMYFCASSEADRAEETQYFGPGTRLLVL.

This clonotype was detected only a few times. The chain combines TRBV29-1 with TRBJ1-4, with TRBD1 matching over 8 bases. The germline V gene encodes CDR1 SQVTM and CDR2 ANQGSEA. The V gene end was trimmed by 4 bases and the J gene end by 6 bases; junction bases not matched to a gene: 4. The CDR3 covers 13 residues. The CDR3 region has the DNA TGCAGCGTTGTCAGGGGGCGGGATGAAAAACTGTTTTTT. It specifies CSVVRGRDEKLFF.

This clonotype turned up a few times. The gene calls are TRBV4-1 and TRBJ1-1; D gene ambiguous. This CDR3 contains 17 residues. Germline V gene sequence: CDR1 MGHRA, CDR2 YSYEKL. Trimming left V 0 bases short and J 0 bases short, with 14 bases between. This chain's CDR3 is CASSQDPFLRLNTEAFF. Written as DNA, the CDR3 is TGCGCCAGCAGCCAAGATCCCTTTCTTCGCCTGAACACTGAAGCTTTCTTT.

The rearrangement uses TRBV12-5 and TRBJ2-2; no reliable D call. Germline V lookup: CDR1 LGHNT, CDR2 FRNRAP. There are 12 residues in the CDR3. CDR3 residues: CAGYSNTGELFF. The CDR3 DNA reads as TGTGCCGGATATTCGAACACCGGGGAGCTGTTTTTT.

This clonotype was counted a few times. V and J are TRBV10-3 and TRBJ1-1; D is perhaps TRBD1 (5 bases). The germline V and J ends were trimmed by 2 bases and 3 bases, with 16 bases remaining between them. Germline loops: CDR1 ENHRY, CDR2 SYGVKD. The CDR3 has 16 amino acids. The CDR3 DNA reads TGTGCCATCAGTGAGAAATTGGCCAGGGCGGACACTGAAGCTTTCTTT. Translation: CAISEKLARADTEAFF.

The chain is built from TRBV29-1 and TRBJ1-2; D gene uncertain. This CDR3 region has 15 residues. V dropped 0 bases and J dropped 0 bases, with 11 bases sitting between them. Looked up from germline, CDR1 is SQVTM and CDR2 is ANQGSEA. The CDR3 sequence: CSVEDFRKANYGYTF. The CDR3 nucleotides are TGCAGCGTTGAAGACTTCAGGAAAGCTAACTATGGCTACACCTTC.

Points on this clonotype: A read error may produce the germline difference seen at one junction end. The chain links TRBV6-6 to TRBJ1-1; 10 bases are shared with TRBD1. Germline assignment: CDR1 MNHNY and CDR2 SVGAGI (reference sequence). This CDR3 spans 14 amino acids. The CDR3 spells CASSFGTGDTKAFF. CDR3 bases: TGTGCCAGCAGTTTCGGGACAGGGGACACTAAAGCTTTCTTT.

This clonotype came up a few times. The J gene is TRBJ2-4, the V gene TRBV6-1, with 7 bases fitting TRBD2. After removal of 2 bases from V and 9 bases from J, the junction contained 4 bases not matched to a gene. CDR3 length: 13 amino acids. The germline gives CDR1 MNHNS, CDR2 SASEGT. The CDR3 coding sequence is TGTGCCAGCAGTGAACCTCCGGGGGGCATTCAGTACTTC. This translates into CASSEPPGGIQYF.

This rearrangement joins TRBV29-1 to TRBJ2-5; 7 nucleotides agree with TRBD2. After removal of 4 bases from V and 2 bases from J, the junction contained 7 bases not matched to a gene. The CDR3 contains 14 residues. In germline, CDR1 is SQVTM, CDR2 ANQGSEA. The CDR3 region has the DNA TGCAGCGTTGGTAGGCTAGCGGTGCAAGAGACCCAGTACTTC. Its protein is CSVGRLAVQETQYF.

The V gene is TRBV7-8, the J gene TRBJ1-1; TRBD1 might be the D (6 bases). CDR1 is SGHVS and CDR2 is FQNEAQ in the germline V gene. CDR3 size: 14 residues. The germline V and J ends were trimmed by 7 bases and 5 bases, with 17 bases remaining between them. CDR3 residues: CASTVGGSGTEAFF. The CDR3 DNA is TGTGCCAGCACCGTAGGGGGTTCGGGGACTGAAGCTTTCTTT. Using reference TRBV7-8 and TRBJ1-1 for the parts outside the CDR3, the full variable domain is GAGVSQSPRYKVAKRGQDVALRCDPISGHVSLFWYQQALGQGPEFLTYFQNEAQLDKSGLPSDRFFAERPEGSVSTLKIQRTQQEDSAVYLCASTVGGSGTEAFFGQGTRLTVV.

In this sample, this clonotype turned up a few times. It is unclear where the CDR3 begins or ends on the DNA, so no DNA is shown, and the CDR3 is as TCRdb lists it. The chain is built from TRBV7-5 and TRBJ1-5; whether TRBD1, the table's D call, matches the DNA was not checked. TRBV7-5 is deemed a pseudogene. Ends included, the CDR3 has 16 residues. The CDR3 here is CISVSDETRGDQPQHF.

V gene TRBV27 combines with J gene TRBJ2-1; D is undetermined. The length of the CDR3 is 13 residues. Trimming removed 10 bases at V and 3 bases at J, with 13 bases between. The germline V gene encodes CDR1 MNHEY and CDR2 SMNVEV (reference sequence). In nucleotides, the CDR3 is TGTGCCACCACGTTTGGGGTCTACAATGAGCAGTTCTTC. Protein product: CATTFGVYNEQFF.

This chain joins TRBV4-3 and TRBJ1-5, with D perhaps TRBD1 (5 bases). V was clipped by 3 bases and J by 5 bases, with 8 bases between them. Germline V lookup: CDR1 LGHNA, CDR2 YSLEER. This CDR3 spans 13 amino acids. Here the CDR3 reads CASSHSRDQPQHF. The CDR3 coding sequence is TGCGCCAGCAGCCATAGCAGGGATCAGCCCCAGCATTTT.

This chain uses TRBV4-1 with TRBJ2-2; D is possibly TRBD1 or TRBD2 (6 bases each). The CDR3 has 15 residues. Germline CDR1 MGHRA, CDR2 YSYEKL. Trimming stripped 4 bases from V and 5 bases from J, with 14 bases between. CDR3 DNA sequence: TGCGCCAGCAGCCCCGCCGGGGGCCGGACCGGGGAGCTGTTTTTT. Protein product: CASSPAGGRTGELFF.

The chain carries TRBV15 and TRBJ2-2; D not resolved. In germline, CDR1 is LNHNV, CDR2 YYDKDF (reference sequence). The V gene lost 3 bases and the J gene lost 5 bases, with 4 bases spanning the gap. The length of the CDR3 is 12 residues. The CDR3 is CATSRPTGELFF. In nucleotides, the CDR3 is TGTGCCACCAGCAGGCCAACCGGGGAGCTGTTTTTT. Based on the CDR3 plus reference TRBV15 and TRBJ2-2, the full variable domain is DAMVIQNPRYQVTQFGKPVTLSCSQTLNHNVMYWYQQKSSQAPKLLFHYYDKDFNNEADTPDNFQSRRPNTSFCFLDIRSPGLGDTAMYLCATSRPTGELFFGEGSRLTVL.

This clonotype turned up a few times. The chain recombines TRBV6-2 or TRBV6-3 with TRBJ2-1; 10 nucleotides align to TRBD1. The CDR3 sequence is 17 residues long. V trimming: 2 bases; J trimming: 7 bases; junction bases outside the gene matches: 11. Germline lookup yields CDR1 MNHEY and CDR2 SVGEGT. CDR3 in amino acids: CASSYRPGQGSWNEQFF. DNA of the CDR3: TGTGCCAGCAGTTACCGTCCGGGACAGGGGTCGTGGAATGAGCAGTTCTTC.

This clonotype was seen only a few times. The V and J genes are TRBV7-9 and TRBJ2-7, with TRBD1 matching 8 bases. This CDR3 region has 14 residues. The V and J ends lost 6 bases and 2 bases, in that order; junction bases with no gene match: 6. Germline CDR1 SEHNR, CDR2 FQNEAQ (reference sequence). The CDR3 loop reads CASRAGTGPYEQYV. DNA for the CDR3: TGTGCCAGCAGGGCCGGGACAGGACCCTACGAGCAGTACGTC.

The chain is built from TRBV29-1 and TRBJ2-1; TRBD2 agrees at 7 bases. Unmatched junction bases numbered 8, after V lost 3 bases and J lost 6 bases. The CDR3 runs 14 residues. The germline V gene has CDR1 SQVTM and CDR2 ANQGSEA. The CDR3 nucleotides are TGCAGCGTTGACTCTAGCGGTGCCCCCAATGAGCAGTTCTTC. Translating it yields CSVDSSGAPNEQFF.

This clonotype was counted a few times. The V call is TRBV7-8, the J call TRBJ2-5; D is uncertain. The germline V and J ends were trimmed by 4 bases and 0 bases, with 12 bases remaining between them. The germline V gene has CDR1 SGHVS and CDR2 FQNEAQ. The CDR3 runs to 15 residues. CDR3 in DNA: TGTGCCAGCAGCTCCCACCGGCAGCACCAAGAGACCCAGTACTTC. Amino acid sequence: CASSSHRQHQETQYF. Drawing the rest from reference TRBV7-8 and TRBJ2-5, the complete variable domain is GAGVSQSPRYKVAKRGQDVALRCDPISGHVSLFWYQQALGQGPEFLTYFQNEAQLDKSGLPSDRFFAERPEGSVSTLKIQRTQQEDSAVYLCASSSHRQHQETQYFGPGTRLLVL.

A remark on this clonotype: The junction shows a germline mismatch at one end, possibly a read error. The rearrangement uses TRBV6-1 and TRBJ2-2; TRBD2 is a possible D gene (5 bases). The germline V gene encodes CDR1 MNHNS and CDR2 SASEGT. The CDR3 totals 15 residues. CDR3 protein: CASSEAAINTGKLFF. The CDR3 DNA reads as TGTGCCAGCAGTGAAGCAGCGATAAACACCGGGAAGCTGTTTTTT.